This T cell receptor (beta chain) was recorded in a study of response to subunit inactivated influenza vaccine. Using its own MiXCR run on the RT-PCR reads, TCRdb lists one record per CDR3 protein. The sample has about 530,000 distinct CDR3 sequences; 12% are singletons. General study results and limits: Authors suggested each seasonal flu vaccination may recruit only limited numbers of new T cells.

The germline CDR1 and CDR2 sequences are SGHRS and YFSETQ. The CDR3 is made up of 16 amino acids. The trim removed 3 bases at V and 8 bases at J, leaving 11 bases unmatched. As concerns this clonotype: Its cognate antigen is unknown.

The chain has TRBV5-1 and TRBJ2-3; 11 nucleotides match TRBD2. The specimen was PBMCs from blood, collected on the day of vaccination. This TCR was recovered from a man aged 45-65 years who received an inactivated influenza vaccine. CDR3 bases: TGCGCCAGCAGCTCTCTAGCGGGGGGTCAAACGGGTACGCAGTATTTT. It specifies CASSSLAGGQTGTQYF.